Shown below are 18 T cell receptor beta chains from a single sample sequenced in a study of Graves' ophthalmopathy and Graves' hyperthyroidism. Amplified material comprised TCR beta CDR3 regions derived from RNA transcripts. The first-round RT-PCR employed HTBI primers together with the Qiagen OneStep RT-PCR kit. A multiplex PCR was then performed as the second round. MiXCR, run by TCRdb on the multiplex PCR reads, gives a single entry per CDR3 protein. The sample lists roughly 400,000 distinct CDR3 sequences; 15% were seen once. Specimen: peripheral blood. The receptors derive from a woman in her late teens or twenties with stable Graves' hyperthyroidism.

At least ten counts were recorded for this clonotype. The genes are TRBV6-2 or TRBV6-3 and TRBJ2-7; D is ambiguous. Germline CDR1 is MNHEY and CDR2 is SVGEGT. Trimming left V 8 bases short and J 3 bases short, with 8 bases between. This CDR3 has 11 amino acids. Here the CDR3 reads CASAGLYEQYF. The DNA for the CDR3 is TGTGCCAGCGCAGGCCTCTACGAGCAGTACTTC.

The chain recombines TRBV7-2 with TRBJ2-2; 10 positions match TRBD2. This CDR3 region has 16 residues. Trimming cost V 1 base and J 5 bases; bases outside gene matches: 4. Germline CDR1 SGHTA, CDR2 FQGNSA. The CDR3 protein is CASSLGAGGRTGELFF. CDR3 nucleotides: TGTGCCAGCAGCTTAGGAGCGGGGGGGCGTACCGGGGAGCTGTTTTTT.

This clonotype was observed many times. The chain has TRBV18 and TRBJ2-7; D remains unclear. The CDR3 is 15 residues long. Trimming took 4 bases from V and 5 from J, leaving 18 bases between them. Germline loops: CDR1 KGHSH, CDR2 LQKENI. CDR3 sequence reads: CASSRTTRPPHEQYF. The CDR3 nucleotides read TGTGCCAGCTCACGTACGACTCGACCCCCCCACGAGCAGTACTTC.

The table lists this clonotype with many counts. The CDR3 reads CSARAGVFGNQPQHF. In DNA form, the CDR3 reads TGCAGTGCTAGAGCAGGCGTGTTTGGCAATCAGCCCCAGCATTTT. This chain joins TRBV20-1 and TRBJ1-5, with D unresolved. V lost 1 base and J lost 2, with 12 bases in between. CDR1 is DFQATT and CDR2 is SNEGSKA in the germline V gene (reference sequence). The CDR3 is 15 residues long.

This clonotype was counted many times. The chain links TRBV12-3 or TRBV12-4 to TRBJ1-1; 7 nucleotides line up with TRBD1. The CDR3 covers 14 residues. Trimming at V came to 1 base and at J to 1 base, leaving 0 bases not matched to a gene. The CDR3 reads CASSLGDRNTEAFF. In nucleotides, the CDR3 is TGTGCCAGCAGTTTAGGGGACAGGAACACTGAAGCTTTCTTT.

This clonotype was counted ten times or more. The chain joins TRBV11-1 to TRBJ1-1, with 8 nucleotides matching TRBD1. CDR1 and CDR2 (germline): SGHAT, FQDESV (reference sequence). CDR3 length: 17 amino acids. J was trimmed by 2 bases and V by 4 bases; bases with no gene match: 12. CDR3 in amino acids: CASSYYGGGQANTEAFF. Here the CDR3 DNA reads TGTGCCAGCAGCTACTATGGGGGGGGACAGGCTAACACTGAAGCTTTCTTT.

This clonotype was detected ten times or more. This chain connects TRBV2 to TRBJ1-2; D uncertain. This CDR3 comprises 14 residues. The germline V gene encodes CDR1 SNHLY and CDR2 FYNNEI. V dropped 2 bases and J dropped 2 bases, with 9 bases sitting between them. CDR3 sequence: CASSEIGSNYGYTF. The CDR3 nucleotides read TGTGCCAGCAGTGAAATAGGTTCGAACTATGGCTACACCTTC.

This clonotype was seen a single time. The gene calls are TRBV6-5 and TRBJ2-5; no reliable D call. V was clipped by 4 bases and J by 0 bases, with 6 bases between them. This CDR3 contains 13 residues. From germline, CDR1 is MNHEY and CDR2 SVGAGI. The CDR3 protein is CASSSHYQETQYF. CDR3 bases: TGTGCCAGCAGTTCTCACTACCAAGAGACCCAGTACTTC.

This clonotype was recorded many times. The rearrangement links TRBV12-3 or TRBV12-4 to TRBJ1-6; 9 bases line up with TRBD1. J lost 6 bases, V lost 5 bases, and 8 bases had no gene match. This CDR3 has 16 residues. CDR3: CASSRTGGAGNSPLHF. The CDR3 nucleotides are TGTGCCAGCAGTCGCACAGGGGGCGCCGGTAATTCACCCCTCCACTTT.

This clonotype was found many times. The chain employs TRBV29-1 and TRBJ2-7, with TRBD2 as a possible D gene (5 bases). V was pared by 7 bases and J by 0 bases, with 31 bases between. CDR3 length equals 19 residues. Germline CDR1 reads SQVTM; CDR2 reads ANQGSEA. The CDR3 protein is CSAQNDLLRGHFNSYEQYF. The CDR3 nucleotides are TGCAGCGCCCAAAACGACCTCCTACGCGGGCACTTCAACTCCTACGAGCAGTACTTC.

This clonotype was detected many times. Here the CDR3 reads CASSLQTTNTEAFF. CDR3 in DNA: TGCGCCAGCAGCTTGCAGACTACGAACACTGAAGCTTTCTTT. The rearrangement joins TRBV5-1 to TRBJ1-1; D is uncertain. The germline gives CDR1 SGHRS, CDR2 YFSETQ. This CDR3 comprises 14 residues. With 1 base removed from V and 1 base from J, the gap between germline ends came to 8 bases.

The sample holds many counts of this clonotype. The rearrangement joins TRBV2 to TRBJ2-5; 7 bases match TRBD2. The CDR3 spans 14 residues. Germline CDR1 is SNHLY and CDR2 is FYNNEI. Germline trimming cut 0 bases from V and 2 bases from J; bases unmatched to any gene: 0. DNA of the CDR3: TGTGCCAGCAGTGAAGCGGGGGGGCAAGAGACCCAGTACTTC. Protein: CASSEAGGQETQYF.

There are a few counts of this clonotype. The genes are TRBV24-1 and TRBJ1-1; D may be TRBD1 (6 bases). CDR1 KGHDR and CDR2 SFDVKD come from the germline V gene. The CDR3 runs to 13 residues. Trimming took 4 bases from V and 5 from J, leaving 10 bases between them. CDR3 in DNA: TGTGCCACCAGTGAACCCGGGACAACTGAAGCTTTCTTT. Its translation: CATSEPGTTEAFF.

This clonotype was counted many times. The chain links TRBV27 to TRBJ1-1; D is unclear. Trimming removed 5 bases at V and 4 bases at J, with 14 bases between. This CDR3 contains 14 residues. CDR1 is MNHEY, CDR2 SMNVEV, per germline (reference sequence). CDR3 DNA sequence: TGTGCCAGCAGTCTCTACAAACATGGCACTGAAGCTTTCTTT. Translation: CASSLYKHGTEAFF.

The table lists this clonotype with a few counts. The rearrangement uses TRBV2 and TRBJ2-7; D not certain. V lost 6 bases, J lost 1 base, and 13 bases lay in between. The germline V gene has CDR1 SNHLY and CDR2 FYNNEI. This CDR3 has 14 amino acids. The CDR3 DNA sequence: TGTGCCAGCAGCGCCAGCCTGGGGTCCTACGAGCAGTACTTC. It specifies CASSASLGSYEQYF.

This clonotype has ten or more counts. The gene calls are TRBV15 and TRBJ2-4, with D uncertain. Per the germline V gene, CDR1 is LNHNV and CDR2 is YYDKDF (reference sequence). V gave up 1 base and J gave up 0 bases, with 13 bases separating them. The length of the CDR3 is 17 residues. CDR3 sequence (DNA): TGTGCCACCAGCAGAGTTCGCGGATTGCTAGCCAAAAACATTCAGTACTTC. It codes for CATSRVRGLLAKNIQYF.

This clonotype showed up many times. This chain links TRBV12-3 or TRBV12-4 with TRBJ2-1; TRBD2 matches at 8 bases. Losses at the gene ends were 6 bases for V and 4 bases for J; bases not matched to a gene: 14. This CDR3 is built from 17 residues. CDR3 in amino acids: CASSYRAGLEGYNEQFF. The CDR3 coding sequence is TGTGCCAGCAGCTACCGCGCGGGACTAGAGGGATACAATGAGCAGTTCTTC.

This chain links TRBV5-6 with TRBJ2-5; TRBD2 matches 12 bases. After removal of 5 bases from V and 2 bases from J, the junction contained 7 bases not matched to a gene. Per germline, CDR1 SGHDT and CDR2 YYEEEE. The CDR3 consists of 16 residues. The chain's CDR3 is CASSWVTSGGQETQYF. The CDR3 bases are TGTGCCAGCAGTTGGGTGACTAGCGGGGGACAAGAGACCCAGTACTTC. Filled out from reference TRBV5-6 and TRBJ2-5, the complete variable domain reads DAGVTQSPTHLIKTRGQQVTLRCSPKSGHDTVSWYQQALGQGPQFIFQYYEEEERQRGNFPDRFSGHQFPNYSSELNVNALLLGDSALYLCASSWVTSGGQETQYFGPGTRLLVL.